This is a list of T cell receptor beta chains from one sample in a study of human T cells and chemical hapten exposure. TCRdb reprocessed the RACE reads with MiXCR, giving one entry per CDR3 protein. The table lists 95,000 to 130,000 distinct CDR3 sequences, around 10% of them singletons. The sequenced sample was whole blood, obtained in connection with sensitization to the hapten diphenylcyclopropenone (DPC). The receptors were sampled from a woman aged 45-60 years with alopecia areata. Some clones in this sample may be carry-over from other donors' samples. CDR3s include the opening cysteine and the closing phenylalanine or tryptophan. D genes are given only for firm matches. Size values are once, few and many counts, or a class for expanded clones, and some rows have none.

d_gene,abundance,v_gene,j_gene,CDR3nt,CDR3aa
NA,few,TRBV29-1,TRBJ1-1,TGCAGCGTCGGCACGGGTAACACTGAAGCTTTCTTT,CSVGTGNTEAFF
NA,few,TRBV6-1,TRBJ2-7,TGTGCCAGCAGTGAAGCATGGCAGGGAGACTACGAGCAGTACTTC,CASSEAWQGDYEQYF
NA,many,TRBV12-3/TRBV12-4,TRBJ1-5,TGTGCCAGCAGTTTAGTCCCCCCCCCTCGCGATCAGCCCCAGCATTTT,CASSLVPPPRDQPQHF
NA,NA,TRBV29-1,TRBJ2-6,TGCAGCGTTCCGACCTCTGGGGCCAACGTCCTGACTTTC,CSVPTSGANVLTF
TRBD2,NA,TRBV11-3,TRBJ2-2,TGTGCCAGCAGCTTAAATCTAGGCGGGAGTACCGGGGAGCTGTTTTTT,CASSLNLGGSTGELFF
NA,many,TRBV27,TRBJ2-7,TGTGCCACCCAACACCTGTACGAGCAGTACTTC,CATQHLYEQYF
TRBD2,few,TRBV19,TRBJ2-3,TGTGCCGCCGTAGCGGGAGGGCCGAAAGATACGCAGTATTTT,CAAVAGGPKDTQYF
NA,many,TRBV5-1,TRBJ2-3,TGCGCCAGCAGCCCCGACAGGTCAGATACGCAGTATTTT,CASSPDRSDTQYF
NA,few,TRBV6-2/TRBV6-3,TRBJ2-7,TGTGCCAGCAGTACCAGGGTATCAAGCGAGCAGTACTTC,CASSTRVSSEQYF
NA,many,TRBV12-3/TRBV12-4,TRBJ1-5,TGTGCCAGCAGTTTAGTCAGGTATCAGCCCCAGCATTTT,CASSLVRYQPQHF
NA,many,TRBV11-2,TRBJ2-3,TGTGCCAGCAGCTTAGATCGAGCCTTCACAGATACGCAGTATTTT,CASSLDRAFTDTQYF
TRBD1,NA,TRBV7-6,TRBJ1-4,TGTGCCAGCAGCTTAGCGGGACAGAATGAAAAACTGTTTTTT,CASSLAGQNEKLFF
TRBD1,many,TRBV4-1,TRBJ2-7,TGCGCCAGCAGCCCACCTTCCGGGACAGGATTCTACGAGCAGTACTTC,CASSPPSGTGFYEQYF
TRBD2,few,TRBV7-2,TRBJ2-1,TGTGCCAGCAGCTTACTAGCGGGAGGTTTCGTTGAGCAGTTCTTC,CASSLLAGGFVEQFF
NA,NA,TRBV28,TRBJ2-7,TGTGCCAGCAGGCCCCCTACGGTGTACGAGCAGTACTTC,CASRPPTVYEQYF
TRBD1,NA,TRBV11-2,TRBJ1-4,TGTGCCAGCGCCAGGGGGGAAAAACTGTTTTTT,CASARGEKLFF
NA,NA,TRBV18,TRBJ2-1,TGTGCCAGCTCAAGGGAGAGGGGAACGACGGAAAATGAGCAGTTCTTC,CASSRERGTTENEQFF
NA,once,TRBV10-2,TRBJ2-5,TGCGCCAGCTCAAGGAGTACTCCCCAAGAGACCCAGTACTTC,CASSRSTPQETQYF
NA,NA,TRBV12-3/TRBV12-4,TRBJ1-1,TGTGCCAGCAGTAGAGACAGTGAAGCTTTCTTT,CASSRDSEAFF
TRBD1,many,TRBV19,TRBJ1-2,TGTGCCACTCTACTGACAGGGTTCGATTATGGCTACACCTTC,CATLLTGFDYGYTF
NA,few,TRBV20-1,TRBJ1-1,TGCAGTGCTATCTCGCCTATAGGGTATGAAGCTTTCTTT,CSAISPIGYEAFF
NA,many,TRBV28,TRBJ2-7,TGTGCCAGCAGTTATGGCTCTGGTGGACAGAACTCCTACGAGCAGTACTTC,CASSYGSGGQNSYEQYF
NA,many,TRBV7-2,TRBJ1-2,TGTGCCAGCAGCCCCGGAGGCCGTGACTATGGCTACACCTTC,CASSPGGRDYGYTF
TRBD1,NA,TRBV7-9,TRBJ2-7,TGTGCCAGCAGCTTAGGGACAGGACCCGAGCAGTACTTC,CASSLGTGPEQYF
TRBD1,few,TRBV7-2,TRBJ2-7,TGTGCCAGCAGCTTACCCGGGACAGGGGGTTACGAGCAGTACTTC,CASSLPGTGGYEQYF
NA,NA,TRBV7-2,TRBJ1-1,TGTGCCAGCAGCCGCTCGAACAGCGTAATGAACACTGAAGCTTTCTTT,CASSRSNSVMNTEAFF
TRBD1,few,TRBV25-1,TRBJ1-1,TGTGCCAGCAGTCTCCATACACAGGGGGAGGCGATGAACACTGAAGCTTTCTTT,CASSLHTQGEAMNTEAFF
TRBD2,many,TRBV6-5,TRBJ2-1,TGTGCCAGCAGCCCTACTAGCGGGAGCTCCTACAATGAGCAGTTCTTC,CASSPTSGSSYNEQFF
NA,NA,TRBV18,TRBJ2-1,TGTGCCAGCTCACCACCGTGGACAACGGGGCGGTTTTACAATGAGCAGTTCTTC,CASSPPWTTGRFYNEQFF
NA,many,TRBV12-3/TRBV12-4,TRBJ1-4,TGTGCCAGCAGTTTTATCAGTGAAAAACTGTTTTTT,CASSFISEKLFF
TRBD2,NA,TRBV28,TRBJ2-1,TGTGCCATCCAAGCGGGACCGTCCCACAATGAGCAGTTCTTC,CAIQAGPSHNEQFF
NA,many,TRBV4-1,TRBJ2-6,TGCGCCAGCAGCCAAGTAAGCTCTGGGGCCAACGTCCTGACTTTC,CASSQVSSGANVLTF
NA,NA,TRBV6-2/TRBV6-3,TRBJ2-3,TGTGCCAGCAGCCACCTGAGGGGCACAGATACGCAGTATTTT,CASSHLRGTDTQYF
TRBD1,many,TRBV29-1,TRBJ2-5,TGCAGCGTTGCCCGGGGACAGACCCAAGAGACCCAGTACTTC,CSVARGQTQETQYF
NA,many,TRBV29-1,TRBJ2-2,TGCAGCGGGGGACACTTCAGCGAGGAGCTGTTTTTT,CSGGHFSEELFF
NA,many,TRBV4-1,TRBJ2-1,TGCGCCAGCAGCCTACCGGTGGACAATGAGCAGTTCTTC,CASSLPVDNEQFF
NA,few,TRBV19,TRBJ2-2,TGTGCCAGTAGTACGGACTATTTCGGGGAGCTGTTTTTT,CASSTDYFGELFF
TRBD1,many,TRBV6-4,TRBJ2-2,TGTGCCAGCAGTGATGACAGGGGTTCATCCGGGGAGCTGTTTTTT,CASSDDRGSSGELFF
TRBD2,few,TRBV28,TRBJ2-7,TGTGCCAGCAGCACTAGCGGGAGCTCCTACGAGCAGTACTTC,CASSTSGSSYEQYF
NA,many,TRBV18,TRBJ1-1,TGTGCCAGCTCACCCGCTCAGACGCGAACGGGAGAAGCTTTCTTT,CASSPAQTRTGEAFF
TRBD2,many,TRBV7-7,TRBJ2-3,TGTGCTAGCAGCCATAGCGGGGGGCACATGGATACGCAGTATTTT,CASSHSGGHMDTQYF
NA,NA,TRBV6-6,TRBJ1-5,TGTGCCAGCAGAGAGAGACAGCCCAATCAGCCCCAGCATTTT,CASRERQPNQPQHF
NA,NA,TRBV7-9,TRBJ1-5,TGTGCCAGCAGCTTATTGGATCAGCCCCAGCATTTT,CASSLLDQPQHF
NA,few,TRBV3-1,TRBJ1-5,TGTGCCAGCAGCCAAGATCTGGATCAGCCCCAGCATTTT,CASSQDLDQPQHF
TRBD2,NA,TRBV6-5,TRBJ2-7,TGTGCCAGCAGTTCCGGACTAGCGGGAATGAACGAGCAGTACTTC,CASSSGLAGMNEQYF
NA,NA,TRBV28,TRBJ1-5,TGTGCCAGCGGGAGGTCGCCCCAGCATTTT,CASGRSPQHF
NA,many,TRBV6-6,TRBJ1-6,TGTGCCAGCAGTTACGGTGGTCGTGGGACTTCAAATTCACCCCTCCACTTT,CASSYGGRGTSNSPLHF
TRBD1,NA,TRBV5-6,TRBJ1-5,TGTGCCAGCAGCTTGGGAGCCTGGACAGGGGACAGCAATCAGCCCCAGCATTTT,CASSLGAWTGDSNQPQHF
NA,many,TRBV7-2,TRBJ2-5,TGTGCCAGCAGCTTAGCAGACGCGCAAGAGACCCAGTACTTC,CASSLADAQETQYF